This T cell receptor beta chain comes out of a study of cytotoxic CD8 clonotypes in ibrutinib-treated CLL. Extraction of roughly 2 micrograms of genomic DNA from cryopreserved PBMCs supplied material for TCR beta libraries. Comment on this clone: The antigen remains undetermined. The sample has other DNA sequences that encode this CDR3 too.

The study's findings and limits: Treatment saw public clonotypes, which were uncommon, either contract or stay stable. Sample timing was unmatched between remission and later-progressing patients; lymph nodes unstudied.

Trimming stripped 3 bases from V and 0 bases from J, with 5 bases between. This CDR3 spans 13 amino acids. Germline V gene lookup returns CDR1 SGHTA and CDR2 FQGNSA. The protocol was immunoSEQ multiplex PCR, while the TCRdb copy is restricted to in-frame clones and leaves out a portion. The sample holds around 150,000 clones, about 88% seen once. The source is a human donor with chronic lymphocytic leukemia. The input for sequencing was PBMCs, taken at disease progression, from a patient treated with ibrutinib. This chain connects TRBV7-2 to TRBJ1-1, with D possibly being TRBD1 (5 bases). This CDR3 reads CASSLTVNTEAFF. CDR3 DNA: TGTGCCAGCAGCTTGACAGTGAACACTGAAGCTTTCTTT. Using reference TRBV7-2 and TRBJ1-1 for the parts outside the CDR3, the full variable domain is GAGVSQSPSNKVTEKGKDVELRCDPISGHTALYWYRQSLGQGLEFLIYFQGNSAPDKSGLPSDRFSAERTGGSVSTLTIQRTQQEDSAVYLCASSLTVNTEAFFGQGTRLTVV.